This TCR beta chain comes out of a study of T cell responses to AZD1222 COVID-19 vaccine. CDR3 size: 15 residues. J gave up 7 bases and V 6 bases, and 12 bases lay outside the gene matches. CDR1 is MNHEY and CDR2 is SVGAGI in the germline V gene. Libraries were prepared by immunoSEQ multiplex PCR; TCRdb keeps only in-frame clonotypes and omits some of them. This sample has 97,000 or so clones; 84% occur once, and the top ten carry approximately 15%. Turning to this clone: The antigen is undetermined.

Study-level findings and limits: Possibly, clonal diversity was underestimated; donors were largely white British and included more females. Only 5 to 7 AZD1222 recipients tested seropositive at baseline.

V is TRBV6-5 and J is TRBJ1-5; 7 bases are shared with TRBD1. The source material was peripheral blood, sampled on day 0 of AZD1222 vaccination. The clonotype was recovered from an adult in good health. Here the CDR3 DNA reads TGTGCCAGCAGCCAAACGCAGGGGGTAAGGCAGCCCCAGCATTTT. Protein product: CASSQTQGVRQPQHF.